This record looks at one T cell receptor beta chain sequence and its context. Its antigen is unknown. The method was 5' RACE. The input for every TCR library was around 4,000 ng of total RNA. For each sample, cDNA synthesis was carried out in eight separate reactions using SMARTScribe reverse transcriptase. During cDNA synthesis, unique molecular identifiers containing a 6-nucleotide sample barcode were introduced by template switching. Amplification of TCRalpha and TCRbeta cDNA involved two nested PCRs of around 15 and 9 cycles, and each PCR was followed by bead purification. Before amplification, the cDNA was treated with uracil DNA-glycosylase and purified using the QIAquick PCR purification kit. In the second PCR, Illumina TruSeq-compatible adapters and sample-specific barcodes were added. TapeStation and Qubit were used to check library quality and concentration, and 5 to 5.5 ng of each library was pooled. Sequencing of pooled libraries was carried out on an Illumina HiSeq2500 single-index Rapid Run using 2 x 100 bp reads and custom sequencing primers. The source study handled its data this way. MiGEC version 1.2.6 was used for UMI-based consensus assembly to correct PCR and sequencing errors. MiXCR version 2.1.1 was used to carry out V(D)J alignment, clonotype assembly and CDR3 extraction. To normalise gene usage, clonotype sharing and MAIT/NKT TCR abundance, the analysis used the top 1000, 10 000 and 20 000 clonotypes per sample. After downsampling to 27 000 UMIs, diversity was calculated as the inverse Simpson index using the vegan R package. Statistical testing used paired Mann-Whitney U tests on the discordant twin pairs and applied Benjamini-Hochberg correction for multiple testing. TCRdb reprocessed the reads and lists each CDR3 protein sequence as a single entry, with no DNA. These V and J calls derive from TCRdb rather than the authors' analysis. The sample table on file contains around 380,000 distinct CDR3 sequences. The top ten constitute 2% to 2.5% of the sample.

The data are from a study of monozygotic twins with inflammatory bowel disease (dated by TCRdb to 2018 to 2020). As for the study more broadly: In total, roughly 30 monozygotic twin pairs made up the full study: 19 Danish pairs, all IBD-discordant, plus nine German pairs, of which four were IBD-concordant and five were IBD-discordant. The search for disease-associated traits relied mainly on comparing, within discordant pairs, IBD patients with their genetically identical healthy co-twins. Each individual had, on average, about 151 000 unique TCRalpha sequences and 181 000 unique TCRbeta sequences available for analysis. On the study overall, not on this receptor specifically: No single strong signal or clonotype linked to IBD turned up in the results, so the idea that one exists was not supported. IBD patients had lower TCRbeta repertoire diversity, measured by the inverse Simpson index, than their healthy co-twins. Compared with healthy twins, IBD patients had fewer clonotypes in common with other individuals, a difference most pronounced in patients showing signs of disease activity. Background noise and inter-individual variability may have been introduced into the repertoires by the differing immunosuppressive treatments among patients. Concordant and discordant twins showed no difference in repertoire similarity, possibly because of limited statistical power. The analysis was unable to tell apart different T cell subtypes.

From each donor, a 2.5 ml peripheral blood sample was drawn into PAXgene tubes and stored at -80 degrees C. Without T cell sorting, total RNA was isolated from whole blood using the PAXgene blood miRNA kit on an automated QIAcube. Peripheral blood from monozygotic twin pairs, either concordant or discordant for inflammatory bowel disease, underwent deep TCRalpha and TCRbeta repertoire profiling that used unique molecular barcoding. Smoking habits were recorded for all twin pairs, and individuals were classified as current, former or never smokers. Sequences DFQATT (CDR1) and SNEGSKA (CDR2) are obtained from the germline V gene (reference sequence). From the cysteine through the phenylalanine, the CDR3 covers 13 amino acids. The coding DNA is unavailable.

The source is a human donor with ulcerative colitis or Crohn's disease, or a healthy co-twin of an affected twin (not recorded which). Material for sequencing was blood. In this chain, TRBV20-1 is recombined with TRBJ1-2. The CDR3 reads CSARDYVVEGYTF.